This TCR beta chain was captured in a study of blood T cells in healthy people across ages. Peripheral blood, about 10 milliliters per donor, was collected. CDR1 is SQVTM and CDR2 is ANQGSEA in the germline V gene. Unmatched junction bases numbered 5, after V lost 4 bases and J lost 5 bases. CDR3 length equals 13 residues. It was with a sample-barcoded 5' primer and a J-beta primer mix that a second PCR of about 6 to 11 cycles was run. One entry per CDR3 protein results from TCRdb running MiXCR on the 5' RACE reads. Found here are about 900,000 distinct CDR3 sequences, around 48% of them singletons; the top ten hold around 15%.

Sequenced input: blood. The V call is TRBV29-1, the J call TRBJ2-1, with 7 bases aligning to TRBD1. The TCR originated in a man aged 30 to 39 in good health. This chain's CDR3 is CSVVWTGHNEQFF. CDR3 sequence (DNA): TGCAGCGTTGTCTGGACAGGACACAATGAGCAGTTCTTC.